This is a list of T cell receptor beta chains from one sample in a study of T cell repertoires in cytomegalovirus infection. MiXCR, run by TCRdb on the reads, gives a single entry per CDR3 protein. This sample has about 530,000 distinct CDR3 sequences; about a quarter occur once, and the top ten carry roughly an eighth. The sample consisted of PBMCs. Every receptor here comes from a human donor in good health (CMV status not recorded). Some clones in this sample may be carry-over from other donors' samples. Both conserved end residues are part of each CDR3. Fields, in order: J gene, clone size, V gene, CDR3 length, D gene, CDR3 protein, CDR3 DNA. A D gene is named only where the DNA matches it firmly. Size is stated for part of the rows, as once, few or many counts, or as a class when the clone is expanded.

>TRBJ2-2|many|TRBV6-2/TRBV6-3|16|TRBD2
CASSYLRGGPTGELFF
TGTGCCAGCAGTTACCTTCGGGGAGGGCCAACCGGGGAGCTGTTTTTT
>TRBJ2-5|.|TRBV6-6|13|.
CASSYSGDETQYF
TGTGCCAGCAGTTACTCTGGGGATGAGACCCAGTACTTC
>TRBJ2-3|.|TRBV29-1|16|TRBD2
CSVVLLAGGVPDTQYF
TGCAGCGTCGTACTATTAGCGGGAGGGGTCCCAGATACGCAGTATTTT
>TRBJ2-4|few|TRBV28|17|TRBD2
CASSHIKLAGEWDIQYF
TGTGCCAGCAGCCATATAAAACTAGCGGGGGAGTGGGACATTCAGTACTTC
>TRBJ1-6|.|TRBV3-1|18|.
CASSQDVGEDLYNSPLHF
TGTGCCAGCAGCCAAGATGTGGGGGAGGACCTCTATAATTCACCCCTCCACTTT
>TRBJ1-2|few|TRBV29-1|15|.
CSVVTGASLNYGYTF
TGCAGCGTTGTTACAGGCGCTTCGCTTAACTATGGCTACACCTTC
>TRBJ2-4|many|TRBV6-1|18|.
CASRTHQLNLRAKNIQYF
TGTGCCAGCAGAACACATCAACTAAATCTGAGGGCCAAAAACATTCAGTACTTC
>TRBJ1-2|few|TRBV5-1|15|.
CASSLDGQSLYGYTF
TGCGCCAGCAGCTTGGATGGGCAGAGCCTCTATGGCTACACCTTC
>TRBJ2-6|few|TRBV7-2|15|.
CASSLYFGGANVLTF
TGTGCCAGCAGCTTATATTTCGGTGGGGCCAACGTCCTGACTTTC
>TRBJ2-7|.|TRBV12-3/TRBV12-4|14|.
CASSNGITGPWQYF
TGTGCCAGCAGTAACGGGATTACAGGGCCATGGCAGTACTTC
>TRBJ2-3|.|TRBV20-1|13|TRBD2
CSARGGGGDTQYF
TGCAGTGCTAGAGGGGGCGGGGGAGATACGCAGTATTTT
>TRBJ2-7|few|TRBV7-8|14|.
CASSTGLSSYEQYF
TGTGCCAGCAGCACCGGACTTTCCTCCTACGAGCAGTACTTC
>TRBJ1-1|.|TRBV10-3|14|.
CAIRKQELNTEAFF
TGTGCCATCAGAAAACAGGAACTGAACACTGAAGCTTTCTTT
>TRBJ2-3|.|TRBV5-6|17|TRBD2
CASSDGTSGRTTDTQYF
TGTGCCAGCAGCGATGGGACTAGCGGGAGAACCACAGATACGCAGTATTTT
>TRBJ1-5|few|TRBV7-2|13|.
CASSLTGLTAQHF
TGTGCCAGCAGCTTGACCGGGCTCACCGCCCAGCATTTT
>TRBJ2-7|few|TRBV27|14|.
CASSLRSDGYEQYF
TGTGCCAGCAGTTTGAGGTCGGACGGGTACGAGCAGTACTTC
>TRBJ1-2|few|TRBV29-1|12|TRBD1
CSGSGQNYGYTF
TGCAGCGGATCGGGACAGAACTATGGCTACACCTTC
>TRBJ1-5|.|TRBV4-1|16|TRBD1
CASSQELRGSNQPQHF
TGCGCCAGCAGCCAAGAACTCAGGGGGAGCAATCAGCCCCAGCATTTT
>TRBJ2-7|few|TRBV28|17|.
CASSPGLTGSEVYEQYF
TGTGCCAGCAGTCCCGGACTAACAGGGAGTGAGGTCTACGAGCAGTACTTC
>TRBJ1-1|.|TRBV28|14|.
CASSFGLGRTEAFF
TGTGCCAGCAGTTTCGGTCTCGGTCGCACTGAAGCTTTCTTT
>TRBJ1-1|.|TRBV5-6|13|.
CASSLGDRNGAFF
TGTGCCAGCAGCTTGGGCGACAGAAATGGAGCTTTCTTT
>TRBJ2-2|.|TRBV12-3/TRBV12-4|15|.
CASSLRGTLAGELFF
TGTGCCAGCAGTTTACGGGGAACATTGGCCGGGGAGCTGTTTTTT
>TRBJ2-4|.|TRBV28|13|TRBD1
CASSRDSKNIQYF
TGTGCCAGCAGTCGGGACAGTAAAAACATTCAGTACTTC
>TRBJ1-2|.|TRBV12-3/TRBV12-4|13|TRBD1
CASSPEQGSGYTF
TGTGCCAGCAGTCCCGAACAGGGGTCTGGCTACACCTTC
>TRBJ1-1|many|TRBV7-9|12|.
CASVSGEAEAFF
TGTGCCAGCGTCAGTGGTGAAGCTGAAGCTTTCTTT
>TRBJ2-5|many|TRBV7-2|14|.
CASSLRTSQETQYF
TGTGCCAGCAGCTTGAGGACATCTCAAGAGACCCAGTACTTC
>TRBJ2-5|.|TRBV2|14|.
CTSSDGRPPETQYF
TGTACCAGCAGTGATGGGCGGCCACCAGAGACCCAGTACTTC
>TRBJ2-3|many|TRBV7-3|16|.
CASSLTDGSSTDTQYF
TGTGCCAGCAGCTTAACTGACGGCTCTAGCACAGATACGCAGTATTTT
>TRBJ2-1|many|TRBV7-2|18|.
CASSVMAGGHSDWNEQFF
TGTGCCAGCAGCGTTATGGCAGGAGGACACTCTGATTGGAATGAGCAGTTCTTC
>TRBJ2-3|.|TRBV11-3|19|.
CASSSSTNLRDREAPTQYF
TGTGCCAGCAGCTCCTCGACTAACCTCCGGGACCGAGAAGCTCCTACGCAGTATTTT
>TRBJ1-6|.|TRBV5-5|15|.
CASSLQSSYNSPLHF
TGTGCCAGCAGCTTACAGAGCTCCTATAATTCACCCCTCCACTTT
>TRBJ2-7|.|TRBV6-2/TRBV6-3|13|TRBD2
CAGSSRENGEQYF
TGTGCCGGCTCTTCGCGGGAGAATGGGGAGCAGTACTTC
>TRBJ1-1|.|TRBV11-2|16|.
CASSLAYATLDTEAFF
TGTGCCAGCAGCTTAGCGTATGCAACTCTGGACACTGAAGCTTTCTTT